Detailed here is one T cell receptor beta chain. The data belong to a study of T cells after yellow fever vaccination. Germline CDR1 reads SGHDT; CDR2 reads YYEEEE. V was pared by 4 bases and J by 2 bases, with 9 bases between. The CDR3 runs to 13 residues. TCRdb reprocessed the 5' RACE reads via MiXCR and lists one record per CDR3 protein. Of some 600,000 distinct CDR3 sequences listed, roughly a sixth are singletons. Source: PBMCs, taken around 5 days after the first yellow fever vaccination. The V gene is TRBV5-6, the J gene TRBJ2-5; D is unclear. The origin of this receptor is a man younger than 35 who received the YFV17D yellow fever vaccine. The DNA for the CDR3 is TGTGCCAGCAGCGCAGTGGAACAAGAGACCCAGTACTTC. This sequence encodes CASSAVEQETQYF. Full variable domain (rest looked up from reference TRBV5-6 and TRBJ2-5): DAGVTQSPTHLIKTRGQQVTLRCSPKSGHDTVSWYQQALGQGPQFIFQYYEEEERQRGNFPDRFSGHQFPNYSSELNVNALLLGDSALYLCASSAVEQETQYFGPGTRLLVL.